One and the same sample provided the 24 T cell receptor beta chains below, sequenced in a study of cytotoxic CD8 clonotypes in ibrutinib-treated CLL. Here immunoSEQ multiplex PCR was the method, and the copy in TCRdb shows in-frame clones only, minus some. Found here are around 310,000 clones, 80% of them singletons; the top ten hold 6.5% to 8%. Here the sequenced sample was PBMCs, taken before ibrutinib treatment. The receptors were gathered from a human donor with chronic lymphocytic leukemia.

This clone was recorded a few times. The gene calls are TRBV7-2 and TRBJ2-7, with 11 bases that match TRBD2. V shed 0 bases and J 1 base; nucleotides not matched to a gene: 8. CDR3 length equals 18 residues. Germline V gene lookup returns CDR1 SGHTA and CDR2 FQGNSA. CDR3 DNA: TGTGCCAGCAGCTTAGCTTTAATTGGGACTAGCGGATCCTACGAGCAGTACTTC. This encodes CASSLALIGTSGSYEQYF.

CDR3 in amino acids: CASSVARHDRIYF. In DNA form, the CDR3 reads TGTGCCAGCAGCGTAGCAAGGCACGACAGGATTTATTTT. V usage is TRBV9 and J usage is TRBJ1-3; D is possibly TRBD1 (6 bases). The V gene lost 0 bases and the J gene lost 16 bases, with 17 bases spanning the gap. Germline V gene sequence: CDR1 SGDLS, CDR2 YYNGEE. This CDR3 has 13 residues.

The chain couples TRBV19 to TRBJ1-2; D might be TRBD1 (6 bases). This CDR3 has 15 amino acids. Germline lookup yields CDR1 LNHDA and CDR2 SQIVND (reference sequence). Trimming stripped 6 bases from V and 2 bases from J, with 16 bases between. The CDR3 here is CASSQTGTLNYGYTF. The CDR3 coding sequence is TGTGCCAGTAGCCAGACCGGGACACTAAACTATGGCTACACCTTC.

The chain employs TRBV11-2 and TRBJ2-5; D may be TRBD1 or TRBD2 (5 bases each). Trimming shortened V by 2 bases and J by 2 bases, and 15 bases separated the two germline ends. The germline gives CDR1 SGHAT, CDR2 FQNNGV. The CDR3 runs 16 residues. The CDR3 loop is CASSLPGKGLQETQYF. The CDR3 coding sequence is TGTGCCAGCAGCTTACCGGGGAAGGGGCTACAAGAGACCCAGTACTTC.

This chain joins TRBV19 and TRBJ2-2; D possibly corresponds to TRBD2 (6 bases). Trimming removed 5 bases at V and 0 bases at J, with 7 bases between. The length of the CDR3 is 14 residues. The germline V gene encodes CDR1 LNHDA and CDR2 SQIVND (reference sequence). The CDR3 DNA sequence: TGTGCCAGTAGTGGGACTTCGAACACCGGGGAGCTGTTTTTT. Translating gives CASSGTSNTGELFF.

The V and J genes are TRBV11-3 and TRBJ1-1, with a weak D call TRBD1 (5 bases). The germline gives CDR1 SGHNT, CDR2 YENEEA. The CDR3 has 13 residues. V lost 5 bases to trimming and J lost 4 bases, with 11 bases between them. CDR3 amino acids: CASSRREGTEAFF. DNA of the CDR3: TGTGCCAGCAGCCGCAGGGAAGGCACTGAAGCTTTCTTT.

The genes are TRBV4-3 and TRBJ1-2; 8 bases match TRBD1. The junction had 12 bases not matched to a gene; V was cut back by 1 base and J by 5 bases. The germline gives CDR1 LGHNA, CDR2 YSLEER. The CDR3 spans 17 residues. The DNA of the CDR3 is TGCGCCAGCAGCCAAGTGGCTCCAGGGACAGGATCATATGGCTACACCTTC. Its translation: CASSQVAPGTGSYGYTF.

This clone was seen a few times. This chain links TRBV19 with TRBJ2-3; TRBD2 matches at 7 bases. This CDR3 region has 16 residues. Germline loops: CDR1 LNHDA, CDR2 SQIVND (reference sequence). The junction had 17 bases not matched to a gene; V was cut back by 10 bases and J by 4 bases. The chain's CDR3 is CANYSSRREFADTQYF. The CDR3 region has the DNA TGTGCCAACTATTCATCTCGGCGGGAGTTCGCAGATACGCAGTATTTT. Full variable domain (outside the CDR3, taken from reference TRBV19 and TRBJ2-3): DGGITQSPKYLFRKEGQNVTLSCEQNLNHDAMYWYRQDPGQGLRLIYYSQIVNDFQKGDIAEGYSVSREKKESFPLTVTSAQKNPTAFYLCANYSSRREFADTQYFGPGTRLTVL.

This rearrangement joins TRBV10-3 to TRBJ2-3, with unresolved D. This CDR3 spans 15 amino acids. Between the trimmed V and J ends, which lost 5 bases and 0 bases, there was a span of 12 bases. Germline values: CDR1 ENHRY, CDR2 SYGVKD. CDR3 sequence reads: CAISSLGISTDTQYF. CDR3 DNA: TGTGCCATCAGTTCTTTAGGGATTAGCACAGATACGCAGTATTTT.

This sequence joins TRBV12-5 and TRBJ1-3; possibly TRBD1 for D (5 bases). CDR1 is LGHNT and CDR2 is FRNRAP in the germline V gene. V shed 1 base and J shed 4 bases, with 11 bases lying between them. CDR3 length equals 15 residues. CDR3 nucleotides: TGTGCTAGTGGTTTGGGGGGCGCGGAAGGAAACACCATATATTTT. As protein: CASGLGGAEGNTIYF.

The chain carries TRBV28 and TRBJ1-2; no clear D. V gave up 2 bases and J gave up 8 bases, with 15 bases separating them. Germline-derived CDR1 and CDR2 are MDHEN and SYDVKM. This CDR3 has 14 residues. The CDR3 sequence: CASSLSLTFGGYTF. DNA for the CDR3: TGTGCCAGCAGTTTAAGTCTCACCTTTGGCGGCTACACCTTC.

The chain combines TRBV6-6 with TRBJ1-1, with a weak D call TRBD1 (6 bases). CDR1 is MNHNY, CDR2 SVGAGI, per germline (reference sequence). The CDR3 has 14 residues. Trimming cost V 7 bases and J 5 bases, with 17 bases left between them. The CDR3 DNA reads TGTGCCAGCATGGGAGTGGGGGCCGGGACTGAAGCTTTCTTT. Its protein product is CASMGVGAGTEAFF.

As concerns this clone: Distinct nucleotide sequences in the sample also encode this CDR3. The chain combines TRBV18 with TRBJ1-5; D remains unclear. Germline loops: CDR1 KGHSH, CDR2 LQKENI. The CDR3 runs 14 residues. Between the trimmed V and J ends, which lost 1 base and 3 bases, there was a span of 7 bases. The CDR3 DNA reads TGTGCCAGCTCACCACTGGGGTCCAATCAGCCCCAGCATTTT. Its protein product is CASSPLGSNQPQHF.

The chain combines TRBV4-1 with TRBJ2-7; 9 bases line up with TRBD1. Trimming at V came to 4 bases and at J to 2 bases, leaving 6 bases not matched to a gene. Germline lookup yields CDR1 MGHRA and CDR2 YSYEKL. The CDR3 spans 15 residues. The CDR3 is CASSLSGQGPYEQYF. As DNA, the CDR3 is TGCGCCAGCAGCCTCTCGGGACAGGGACCCTACGAGCAGTACTTC.

The rearrangement joins TRBV18 to TRBJ2-1; possibly TRBD1 for D (6 bases). This CDR3 comprises 14 residues. The germline gives CDR1 KGHSH, CDR2 LQKENI. V was pared by 3 bases and J by 3 bases, with 9 bases between. CDR3 protein: CASSPEQGYNEQFF. CDR3 coding DNA: TGTGCCAGCTCACCCGAACAGGGCTACAATGAGCAGTTCTTC.

This rearrangement joins TRBV14 to TRBJ1-2; TRBD1 matches at 11 bases. The CDR3 runs 16 residues. In germline, CDR1 is SGHDN, CDR2 FVKESK. V lost 1 base and J lost 8; bases outside the gene matches: 9. For the CDR3, the DNA is TGTGCCAGCAGCCAAGCAGAGGACAGGGGGCGTCGGGGCTACACCTTC. It codes for CASSQAEDRGRRGYTF.

The chain joins TRBV29-1 to TRBJ2-1; the match to TRBD2 covers 8 bases. Germline lookup yields CDR1 SQVTM and CDR2 ANQGSEA. V shed 7 bases and J 5 bases; nucleotides not matched to a gene: 13. CDR3 size: 15 residues. The DNA for the CDR3 is TGCAGCGCCAAGAGGGCGGGAGGATACAACAATGAGCAGTTCTTC. Protein sequence: CSAKRAGGYNNEQFF.

The chain is built from TRBV30 and TRBJ1-4; 8 bases fit TRBD1. Trimming took 0 bases from V and 8 from J; bases not matched to a gene: 5. Germline CDR1 is GTSNPN and CDR2 is SVGIG (reference sequence). The CDR3 runs 14 residues. CDR3 protein: CAWSVDRVSEKLFF. The DNA of the CDR3 is TGTGCCTGGAGTGTGGACAGGGTTTCGGAAAAACTGTTTTTT.

The rearrangement joins TRBV7-2 to TRBJ1-4, with D maybe TRBD1 (5 bases). Germline values: CDR1 SGHTA, CDR2 FQGNSA. Trimming stripped 0 bases from V and 8 bases from J, with 16 bases between. This CDR3 contains 16 residues. The CDR3 spells CASSLASTGREEKLFF. Here the CDR3 DNA reads TGTGCCAGCAGCTTAGCTTCGACGGGGCGGGAAGAAAAACTGTTTTTT.

This chain joins TRBV5-1 and TRBJ2-7; maybe TRBD2 (5 bases). In germline, CDR1 is SGHRS, CDR2 YFSETQ. This CDR3 has 16 residues. V shed 0 bases and J shed 0 bases, with 13 bases lying between them. Written as DNA, the CDR3 is TGCGCCAGCAGCTTGGTTGGAGGAGCCGTCTCCTACGAGCAGTACTTC. Translated, it gives CASSLVGGAVSYEQYF.

This rearrangement joins TRBV4-2 to TRBJ2-7, with D possibly matching TRBD1 (5 bases). The CDR3 sequence is 16 residues long. Germline V gene sequence: CDR1 LGHNA, CDR2 YNFKEQ. Deletions cut 0 bases from V and 1 base from J, with 13 bases between. In nucleotides, the CDR3 is TGTGCCAGCAGCCAAGATTTGACAGAAACATCCTACGAGCAGTACTTC. It codes for CASSQDLTETSYEQYF.

The chain couples TRBV29-1 to TRBJ1-5; 11 positions agree with TRBD1. There are 14 residues in the CDR3. Looked up from germline, CDR1 is SQVTM and CDR2 is ANQGSEA. J gave up 5 bases and V 3 bases, and 3 bases lay outside the gene matches. The CDR3 DNA sequence: TGCAGCGTTGATGCGGGACAGGGGGATCAGCCCCAGCATTTT. The encoded protein is CSVDAGQGDQPQHF.

The chain combines TRBV5-1 with TRBJ1-1; weak D call: TRBD1 (6 bases). V was cut by 4 bases and J by 11 bases, with 18 bases left in between. The CDR3 runs to 13 residues. Germline V gives CDR1 SGHRS, CDR2 YFSETQ. In DNA, the CDR3 is TGCGCCAGCAGCCGACAGGAGTTGGAGAGGGCTTTCTTT. Amino acids: CASSRQELERAFF.

This chain links TRBV5-4 with TRBJ2-2, with 10 bases lining up with TRBD2. J was trimmed by 2 bases and V by 6 bases; bases with no gene match: 7. The CDR3 has 16 amino acids. In germline, CDR1 is SGHNT, CDR2 YYREEE (reference sequence). This chain's CDR3 is CASNTRLAGNTGELFF. The CDR3 bases are TGTGCCAGCAACACGCGACTAGCGGGTAACACCGGGGAGCTGTTTTTT.